This T cell receptor (beta chain) was recorded in a study of T cells after yellow fever vaccination. Study-wide context: SMART-Seq v4 Ultra Low Input prepared libraries from low-cell fractions.

CDR3 size: 12 residues. The ends were cut back, 3 bases at V and 9 bases at J, with 9 bases in the middle. In TCRdb, the 5' RACE reads were re-called with MiXCR into one record per CDR3 protein. Here the sample spans some 420,000 distinct CDR3 sequences, around a sixth being singletons. Study observations and caveats: After the booster, nearly 98% of CD4 and about nine tenths of CD8 primary-response clones were re-detected.

Concerning this clonotype: Its antigen is not known.

This material consisted of PBMCs, taken before the yellow fever booster vaccination. The V and J genes are TRBV12-3 or TRBV12-4 and TRBJ2-4; the D gene is possibly TRBD1 (5 bases). The sequence was obtained from a young man who received the YFV17D yellow fever vaccine. In DNA form, the CDR3 reads TGTGCCAGCAGTTTTCAGGGTTCCATTCAGTACTTC. The encoded protein is CASSFQGSIQYF.